The rows below give T cell receptor beta chains drawn from one sample of a study of chemoradiotherapy in HPV16-positive cancers. The data were produced by immunoSEQ multiplex PCR, yet TCRdb's version contains in-frame clones alone and is incomplete. The sample shows over 10,000 clones, approximately 75% of them seen only once. This specimen was collected from a patient who underwent chemoradiotherapy. These receptors all stem from a human donor with HPV-associated anogenital cancer. Both conserved end residues are part of each CDR3. The D gene is left open where the match is weak. Size tells how often a clone was seen (once, few, many) or the class of an expanded clone, and some rows leave it out.

V	J	D	size	DNA	CDR3
TRBV2	TRBJ2-7	TRBD1	-	TGTGCCAGAAGTGGAGGGGACAGGGGGCACGAGCAGTACTTC	CARSGGDRGHEQYF
TRBV14	TRBJ1-1	-	-	TGTGCCAGCAGCCTTATTTTATCCCGTGAAGCTTTCTTT	CASSLILSREAFF
TRBV9	TRBJ2-3	-	-	TGTGCCAGCAGCGTAGAATTAGTTGGGGATACGCAGTATTTT	CASSVELVGDTQYF
TRBV7-9	TRBJ1-1	TRBD1	-	TGTGCCAGCAGCTTGACTTTCGGGACAGGAGCTTTCTTT	CASSLTFGTGAFF
TRBV7-8	TRBJ2-2	-	-	TGTGCCAGCAGCTTTCTTGACAGCGACACCGGGGAGCTGTTTTTT	CASSFLDSDTGELFF
TRBV6-5	TRBJ2-1	TRBD2	-	TGTGCCAGCAGACAAAGCGGGGGCCCATACAATGAGCAGTTCTTC	CASRQSGGPYNEQFF
TRBV7-2	TRBJ1-1	-	-	TGTGCCAGCAGCTTTACAGACAGTCGTAAAGCTTTCTTT	CASSFTDSRKAFF
TRBV5-8	TRBJ1-4	-	-	TGTGCCAGCAGGCGTCTCGAGAATGAAAAACTGTTTTTT	CASRRLENEKLFF
TRBV7-2	TRBJ2-3	-	-	TGTGCCAGCAGCTTGGACCCAGGGTACCCTACGCAGTATTTT	CASSLDPGYPTQYF
TRBV5-5	TRBJ1-1	TRBD1	-	TGTGCCAGCAGCATGCAGGGGGGCACTGAAGCTTTCTTT	CASSMQGGTEAFF
TRBV5-1	TRBJ1-6	TRBD1	-	TGCGCCAGCAGCTTGGAAGACAGGGGTAATTCACCCCTCCACTTT	CASSLEDRGNSPLHF
TRBV19	TRBJ1-2	-	-	TGTGCCAGTAGCCTAAGGGGCTCCCCCTATGGCTACACCTTC	CASSLRGSPYGYTF
TRBV6-5	TRBJ2-4	TRBD1	once	TGTGCCACGACATACCCCGGGACAGCAAACATTCAGTACTTC	CATTYPGTANIQYF
TRBV25-1	TRBJ1-2	-	-	TGTGCCAGCAGTGGAACATCAAGCGGCTACACCTTC	CASSGTSSGYTF
TRBV6-6	TRBJ1-5	-	once	TGTGCCAGCAGTTACGGCAATCAGCCCCAGCATTTT	CASSYGNQPQHF
TRBV19	TRBJ1-1	-	-	TGTGCCAGTAGTCCCCCCGTTCCCAGCGAAGCTTTCTTT	CASSPPVPSEAFF
TRBV28	TRBJ1-6	-	-	TGTGCCAGCAGTTTCCGGGACCGCAAAAATTCACCCCTCCACTTT	CASSFRDRKNSPLHF